Listed here is a single T cell receptor beta chain. TCRdb re-called the 5' RACE reads with MiXCR, one entry per CDR3 protein. The sample records fewer than 450,000 distinct CDR3 sequences, about 28% being singletons. This entry is derived from a study of identical twins' blood T cells. The source material was PBMCs. This clonotype originated in a woman aged 18 to 55 in good health.

The CDR3 region has the DNA TGCAGCGTTGAAAGGAACAGGGACGGGGAGCTGTTTTTT. Protein product: CSVERNRDGELFF. The chain recombines TRBV29-1 with TRBJ2-2, with D perhaps TRBD1 (6 bases). V was cut by 2 bases and J by 7 bases, with 11 bases left in between. The germline CDR1 and CDR2 sequences are SQVTM and ANQGSEA. The CDR3 contains 13 residues.